This T cell receptor beta chain is from a study of monozygotic twins with inflammatory bowel disease (dated by TCRdb to about 2019). Regarding the research as a whole: In total, 28 monozygotic twin pairs made up the full study: 19 Danish pairs, all IBD-discordant, plus nine German pairs, of which four were IBD-concordant and five were IBD-discordant. The search for disease-associated traits relied mainly on comparing, within discordant pairs, IBD patients with their genetically identical healthy co-twins. Each individual had, on average, about 151 000 unique TCRalpha sequences and 181 000 unique TCRbeta sequences available for analysis.

Receptor amplification or capture employed 5' RACE. Each TCR library was prepared from about 4,000 ng of total RNA. cDNA was synthesized with SMARTScribe reverse transcriptase in eight separate reactions per sample. During cDNA synthesis, unique molecular identifiers containing a 6-nucleotide sample barcode were introduced by template switching. Amplification of TCRalpha and TCRbeta cDNA involved two nested PCRs of 16 and 9 cycles, and each PCR was followed by bead purification. Before amplification, the cDNA was treated with uracil DNA-glycosylase and purified using the QIAquick PCR purification kit. In the second PCR, Illumina TruSeq-compatible adapters and sample-specific barcodes were added. TapeStation and Qubit were used to check library quality and concentration, and around 5 ng of each library went into the pool. Pooled libraries were sequenced on an Illumina HiSeq2500 single-index Rapid Run with 2 x 100 bp reads and custom sequencing primers. The study's processing was this. MiGEC version 1.2.6 was used for UMI-based consensus assembly, which corrected PCR and sequencing errors. V(D)J alignment, clonotype assembly and CDR3 extraction were performed with MiXCR version 2.1.1. Normalisation of gene usage, clonotype sharing and MAIT/NKT TCR abundance was achieved by analysing the top 1000, 10 000 and 20 000 clonotypes per sample. Diversity was computed as the inverse Simpson index with the vegan R package after downsampling to 27 000 UMIs. Paired Mann-Whitney U tests were applied to discordant twin pairs, with Benjamini-Hochberg correction for multiple testing. TCRdb reprocessed the public reads and reports one entry per CDR3 protein sequence, without DNA. V and J calls and clone size were set by TCRdb, not the authors. The sample has 200,000 to 250,000 distinct CDR3 sequences on record. Clones ranked in the top ten supply 1.6% of the sample.

CDR1 and CDR2 (SGHTA, FQGNSA) derive from the germline V gene. The CDR3 measures 14 amino acids from cysteine to phenylalanine. There is no recorded DNA. To note about this clonotype: What this receptor recognizes is not known.

Broad study findings and their caveats: Fewer clonotypes were shared with other individuals by IBD patients than by healthy twins, most markedly in patients showing signs of disease activity. Because patients received different immunosuppressive treatments, the repertoires may have picked up extra background noise and variability between individuals. TCRbeta repertoire diversity, by inverse Simpson index, was decreased in IBD patients compared with their healthy co-twins. No single strong signal or clonotype linked to IBD turned up in the results, so the idea that one exists was not supported. Distinction between different T cell subtypes could not be achieved in the analysis. Concordant and discordant twins showed no difference in repertoire similarity, possibly because of limited statistical power.

From each donor, a roughly 2.5 ml peripheral blood sample was drawn into PAXgene tubes and stored at -80 degrees C. Without T cell sorting, total RNA was isolated from whole blood using the PAXgene blood miRNA kit on an automated QIAcube. Peripheral blood from monozygotic twin pairs who were concordant or discordant for inflammatory bowel disease underwent deep TCRalpha and TCRbeta repertoire profiling using unique molecular barcoding. Smoking habits were recorded for all twin pairs, and individuals were classified as current, former or never smokers. This TCR was sampled from a human donor with ulcerative colitis or Crohn's disease, or a healthy co-twin of an affected twin (not recorded which). The chain links TRBV7-2 with TRBJ2-7. Sequencing was performed on blood. The CDR3 is CASSRGQGTYEQYF.